These 7 T cell receptor beta chains originate from one sample sequenced in a study of esophageal squamous cell carcinoma under preoperative chemotherapy. Noted time point: before preoperative PTX-NDP chemotherapy. MiXCR was run by TCRdb on the PCR reads, yielding one entry per CDR3 protein. The repertoire holds 15,000 to 20,000 distinct CDR3 sequences, approximately 50% seen once, with roughly 28% in the top ten. Specimen collection occurred from a patient given preoperative chemotherapy. Every receptor here comes from a human donor with esophageal squamous cell carcinoma. The donor label of this sample is uncertain.

At least ten counts were recorded for this clonotype. This chain joins TRBV6-1 and TRBJ1-2; TRBD1 might be the D (6 bases). The ends were cut back, 7 bases at V and 3 bases at J, with 15 bases in the middle. The CDR3 has 14 residues. The V gene's germline CDR1 is MNHNS and CDR2 SASEGT. This CDR3 is CASTKGSGDYGYTF. In nucleotides, the CDR3 is TGTGCCAGCACCAAGGGGTCAGGGGACTATGGCTACACCTTC.

This clonotype appeared once. The chain has TRBV12-3 or TRBV12-4 and TRBJ2-1; 10 bases are a match to TRBD2. The CDR3 spans 13 residues. The ends lost 10 bases at V and 8 bases at J; junction bases unmatched: 8. CDR3 in DNA: TGTGCCACCAGACTAGCGGGTATGGATGAGCAGTTCTTC. Its translation is CATRLAGMDEQFF.

Only a few counts were recorded for this clonotype. This chain uses TRBV7-2 with TRBJ2-3; 8 bases are a match to TRBD2. Germline lookup yields CDR1 SGHTA and CDR2 FQGNSA. After removal of 5 bases from V and 0 bases from J, the junction contained 7 bases not matched to a gene. This CDR3 has 16 amino acids. This CDR3 is CASSRRGVSSTDTQYF. Here the CDR3 DNA reads TGTGCCAGCAGCAGGCGGGGGGTCTCTAGCACAGATACGCAGTATTTT. Together with reference TRBV7-2 and TRBJ2-3, the CDR3 gives the full variable domain: GAGVSQSPSNKVTEKGKDVELRCDPISGHTALYWYRQSLGQGLEFLIYFQGNSAPDKSGLPSDRFSAERTGGSVSTLTIQRTQQEDSAVYLCASSRRGVSSTDTQYFGPGTRLTVL.

This clonotype is labeled as medium-sized. The rearrangement links TRBV5-5 to TRBJ2-5; the match to TRBD1 covers 9 bases. V gave up 2 bases and J gave up 5 bases; unmatched junction bases: 13. The CDR3 contains 17 residues. In germline, CDR1 is SGHKS, CDR2 YYEKEE (reference sequence). CDR3 DNA sequence: TGTGCCAGCAGCTTCCCGGGACAGGGATGGTCCGGGGAGACCCAGTACTTC. Translation gives CASSFPGQGWSGETQYF.

This clonotype has at least ten counts. J is TRBJ2-1 and V is TRBV27; 9 bases are a match to TRBD1. CDR1 is MNHEY, CDR2 SMNVEV, per germline (reference sequence). Trimming removed 8 bases from V and 5 bases from J; junction bases left unmatched: 10. The CDR3 has 15 residues. CDR3 residues: CASASGTGTHNEQFF. CDR3 in DNA: TGTGCCAGCGCGTCCGGGACAGGGACCCACAATGAGCAGTTCTTC.

In this sample, this clonotype turned up a few times. This chain links TRBV7-3 with TRBJ2-3, with 8 bases that match TRBD2. CDR1 is SGHTA and CDR2 is FQGTGA in the germline V gene. CDR3 length equals 15 residues. V lost 1 base and J lost 6; bases outside the gene matches: 6. The CDR3 nucleotides are TGTGCCAGCAGCTTAAGCCGAGCTAGCGGGGATACGCAGTATTTT. This translates into CASSLSRASGDTQYF. The whole variable domain, filled in from reference TRBV7-3 and TRBJ2-3, reads GAGVSQTPSNKVTEKGKYVELRCDPISGHTALYWYRQSLGQGPEFLIYFQGTGAADDSGLPNDRFFAVRPEGSVSTLKIQRTERGDSAVYLCASSLSRASGDTQYFGPGTRLTVL.

This clonotype has only one observation. The J gene is TRBJ2-3, the V gene TRBV11-1, with TRBD2 matching 10 bases. The closer fit of TRBJ2-1 to the DNA end suggests the J call may be wrong. Germline values: CDR1 SGHAT, CDR2 FQDESV (reference sequence). CDR3 length equals 14 residues. The CDR3, as DNA: TGTGCCAGCAGCTCTAGCGGGAGAGGAGAGACCCAGTTCTTC. This translates into CASSSSGRGETQFF.